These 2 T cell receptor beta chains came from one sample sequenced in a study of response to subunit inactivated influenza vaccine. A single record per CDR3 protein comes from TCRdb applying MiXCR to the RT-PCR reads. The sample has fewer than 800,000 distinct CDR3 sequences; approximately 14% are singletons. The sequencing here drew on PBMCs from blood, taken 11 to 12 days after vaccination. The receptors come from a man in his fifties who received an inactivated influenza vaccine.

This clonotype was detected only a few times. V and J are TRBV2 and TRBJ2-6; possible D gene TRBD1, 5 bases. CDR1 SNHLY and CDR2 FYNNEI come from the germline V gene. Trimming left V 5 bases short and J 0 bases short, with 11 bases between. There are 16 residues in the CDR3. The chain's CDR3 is CASSLPGHSGANVLTF. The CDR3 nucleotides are TGTGCCAGCAGTTTACCCGGACACTCTGGGGCCAACGTCCTGACTTTC.

The CDR3 loop reads CASSRRPRGDHQETQYF. The CDR3 DNA reads as TGTGCCAGCAGCAGAAGACCCAGGGGCGACCATCAAGAGACCCAGTACTTC. The chain links TRBV7-2 to TRBJ2-5; a possible D gene is TRBD1 (6 bases). The V end was cut by 5 bases, the J end by 2 bases, with 21 bases between. The CDR3 spans 17 residues. Per the germline V gene, CDR1 is SGHTA and CDR2 is FQGNSA.